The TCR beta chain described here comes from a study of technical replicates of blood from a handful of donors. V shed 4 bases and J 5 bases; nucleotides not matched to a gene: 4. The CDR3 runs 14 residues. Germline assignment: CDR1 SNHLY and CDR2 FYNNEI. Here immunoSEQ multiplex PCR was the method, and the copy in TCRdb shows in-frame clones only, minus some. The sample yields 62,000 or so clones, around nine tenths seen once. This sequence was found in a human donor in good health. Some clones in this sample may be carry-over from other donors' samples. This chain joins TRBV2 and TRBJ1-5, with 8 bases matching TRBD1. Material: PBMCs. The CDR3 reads CASSGQGAHQPQHF. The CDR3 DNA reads TGTGCCAGCAGTGGGCAGGGGGCCCATCAGCCCCAGCATTTT. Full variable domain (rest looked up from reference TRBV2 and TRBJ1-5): EPEVTQTPSHQVTQMGQEVILRCVPISNHLYFYWYRQILGQKVEFLVSFYNNEISEKSEIFDDQFSVERPDGSNFTLKIRSTKLEDSAMYFCASSGQGAHQPQHFGDGTRLSIL.